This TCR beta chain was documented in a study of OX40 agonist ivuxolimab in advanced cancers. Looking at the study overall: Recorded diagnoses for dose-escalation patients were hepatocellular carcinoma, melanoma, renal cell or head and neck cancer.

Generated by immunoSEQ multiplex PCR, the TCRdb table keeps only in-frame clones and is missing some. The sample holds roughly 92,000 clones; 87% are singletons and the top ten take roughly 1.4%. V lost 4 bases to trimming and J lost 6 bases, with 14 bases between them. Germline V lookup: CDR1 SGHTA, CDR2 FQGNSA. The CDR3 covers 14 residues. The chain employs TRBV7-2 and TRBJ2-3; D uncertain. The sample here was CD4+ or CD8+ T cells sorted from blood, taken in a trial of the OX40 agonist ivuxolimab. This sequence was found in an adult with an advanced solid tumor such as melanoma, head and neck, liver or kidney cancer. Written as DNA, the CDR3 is TGTGCCAGCAGCTCCCCCCGCGGAGCGGATACGCAGTATTTT. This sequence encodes CASSSPRGADTQYF.